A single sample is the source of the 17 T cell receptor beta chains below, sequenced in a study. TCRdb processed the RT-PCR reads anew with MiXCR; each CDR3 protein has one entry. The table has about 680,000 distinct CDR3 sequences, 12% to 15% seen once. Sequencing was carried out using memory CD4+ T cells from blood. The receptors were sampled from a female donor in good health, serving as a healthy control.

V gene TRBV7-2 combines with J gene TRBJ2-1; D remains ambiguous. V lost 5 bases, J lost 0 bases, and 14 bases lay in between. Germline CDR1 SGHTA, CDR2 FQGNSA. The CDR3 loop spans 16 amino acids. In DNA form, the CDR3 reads TGTGCCAGCAGCCCCCATGGTGAGAGCTCCTACAATGAGCAGTTCTTC. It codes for CASSPHGESSYNEQFF.

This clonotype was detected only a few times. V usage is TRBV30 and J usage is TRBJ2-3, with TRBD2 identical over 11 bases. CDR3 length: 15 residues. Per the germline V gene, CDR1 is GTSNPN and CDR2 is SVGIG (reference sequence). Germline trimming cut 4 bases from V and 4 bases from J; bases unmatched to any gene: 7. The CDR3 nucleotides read TGTGCCTGGACCCGAGGACTAGCGGGCCCAGATACGCAGTATTTT. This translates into CAWTRGLAGPDTQYF.

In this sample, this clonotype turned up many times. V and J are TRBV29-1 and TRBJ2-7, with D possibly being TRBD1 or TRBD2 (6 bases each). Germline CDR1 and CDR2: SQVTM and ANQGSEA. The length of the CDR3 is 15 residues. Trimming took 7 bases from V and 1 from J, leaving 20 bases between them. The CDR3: CSGVIGGTGSYEQYF. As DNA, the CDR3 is TGCAGCGGGGTAATAGGGGGGACGGGGTCCTACGAGCAGTACTTC.

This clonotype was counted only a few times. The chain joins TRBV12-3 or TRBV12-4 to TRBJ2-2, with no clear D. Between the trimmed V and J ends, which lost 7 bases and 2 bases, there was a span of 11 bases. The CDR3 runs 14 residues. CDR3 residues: CASIPAVNTGELFF. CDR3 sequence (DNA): TGTGCCAGCATCCCCGCTGTCAACACCGGGGAGCTGTTTTTT.

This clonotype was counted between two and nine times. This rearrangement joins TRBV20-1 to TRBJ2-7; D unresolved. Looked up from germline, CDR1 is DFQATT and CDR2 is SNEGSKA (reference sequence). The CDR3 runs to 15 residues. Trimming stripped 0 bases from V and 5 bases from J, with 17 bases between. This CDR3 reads CSARDLSWNTNEQYF. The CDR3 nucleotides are TGCAGTGCTAGAGATTTGTCATGGAATACCAACGAGCAGTACTTC.

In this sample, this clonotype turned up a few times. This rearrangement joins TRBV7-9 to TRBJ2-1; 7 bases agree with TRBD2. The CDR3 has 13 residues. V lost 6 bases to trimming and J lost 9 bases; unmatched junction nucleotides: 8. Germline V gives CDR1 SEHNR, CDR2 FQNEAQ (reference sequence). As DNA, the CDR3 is TGTGCCAGCAGTAGGGGAGGGGTATCTGAGCAGTTCTTC. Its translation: CASSRGGVSEQFF.

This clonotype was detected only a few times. CDR3 in amino acids: CASSQTSGTTQYF. The CDR3 DNA is TGTGCCAGCAGCCAAACTAGCGGGACAACGCAGTATTTT. This chain connects TRBV3-1 to TRBJ2-3; 10 bases line up with TRBD2. The CDR3 extends over 13 amino acids. Germline V gene sequence: CDR1 LGHDT, CDR2 YNNKEL (reference sequence). J was trimmed by 9 bases and V by 2 bases; bases with no gene match: 2.

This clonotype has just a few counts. This chain's CDR3 is CSAYDSGRAVRGETQYF. The CDR3 coding sequence is TGCAGTGCTTATGATAGCGGGAGGGCCGTAAGGGGGGAGACCCAGTACTTC. The V call is TRBV20-1, the J call TRBJ2-5, with TRBD2 matching over 11 bases. This CDR3 is 17 amino acids long. After removal of 5 bases from V and 5 bases from J, the junction contained 16 bases not matched to a gene. Per germline, CDR1 DFQATT and CDR2 SNEGSKA (reference sequence).

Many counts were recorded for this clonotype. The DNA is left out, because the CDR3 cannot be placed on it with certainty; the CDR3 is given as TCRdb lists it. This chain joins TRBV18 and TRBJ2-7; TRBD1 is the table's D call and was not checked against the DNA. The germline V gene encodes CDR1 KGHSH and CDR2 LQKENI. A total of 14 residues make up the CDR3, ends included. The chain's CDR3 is CASSFAPGSYEQYF.

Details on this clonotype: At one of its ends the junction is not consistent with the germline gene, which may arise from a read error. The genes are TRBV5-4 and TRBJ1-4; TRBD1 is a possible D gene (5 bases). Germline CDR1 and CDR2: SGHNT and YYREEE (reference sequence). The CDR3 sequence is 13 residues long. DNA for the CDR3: TGTGCCAGCAGCGCGCAGGGTGTTGAAGAACTGTTTTTT. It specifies CASSAQGVEELFF.

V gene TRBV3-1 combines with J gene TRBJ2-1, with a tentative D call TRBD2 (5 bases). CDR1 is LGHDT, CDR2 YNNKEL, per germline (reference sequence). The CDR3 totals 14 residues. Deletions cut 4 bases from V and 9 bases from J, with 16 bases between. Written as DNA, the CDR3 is TGTGCCAGCAGCCTCGGGGTTGGAGAAAGTGAGCAGTTCTTC. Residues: CASSLGVGESEQFF.

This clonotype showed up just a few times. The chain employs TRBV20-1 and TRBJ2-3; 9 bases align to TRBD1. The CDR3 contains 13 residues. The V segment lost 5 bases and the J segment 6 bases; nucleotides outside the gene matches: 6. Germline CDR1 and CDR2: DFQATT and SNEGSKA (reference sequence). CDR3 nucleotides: TGCAGTGCTGAAGGACAGGGGTTGGATACGCAGTATTTT. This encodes CSAEGQGLDTQYF.

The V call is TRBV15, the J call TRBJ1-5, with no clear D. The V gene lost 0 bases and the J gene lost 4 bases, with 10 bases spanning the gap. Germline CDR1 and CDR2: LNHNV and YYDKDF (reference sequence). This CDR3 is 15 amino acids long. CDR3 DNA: TGTGCCACCAGCAGAGATCTCGGGTTTAATCAGCCCCAGCATTTT. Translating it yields CATSRDLGFNQPQHF. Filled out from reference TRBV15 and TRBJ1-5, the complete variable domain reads DAMVIQNPRYQVTQFGKPVTLSCSQTLNHNVMYWYQQKSSQAPKLLFHYYDKDFNNEADTPDNFQSRRPNTSFCFLDIRSPGLGDTAMYLCATSRDLGFNQPQHFGDGTRLSIL.

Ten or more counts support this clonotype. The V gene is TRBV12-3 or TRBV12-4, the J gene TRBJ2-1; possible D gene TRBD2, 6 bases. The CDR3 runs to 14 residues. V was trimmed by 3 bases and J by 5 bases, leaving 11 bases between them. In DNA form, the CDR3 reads TGTGCCAGCAGTTTTAACGGCGGGGACAATGAGCAGTTCTTC. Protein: CASSFNGGDNEQFF.

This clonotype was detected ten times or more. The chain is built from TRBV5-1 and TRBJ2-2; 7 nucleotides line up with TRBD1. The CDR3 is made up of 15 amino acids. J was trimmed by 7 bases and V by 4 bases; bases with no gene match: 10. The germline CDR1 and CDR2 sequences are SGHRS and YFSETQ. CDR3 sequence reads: CASSPGQTTYGELFF. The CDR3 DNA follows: TGCGCCAGCAGCCCGGGACAGACGACATACGGGGAGCTGTTTTTT.

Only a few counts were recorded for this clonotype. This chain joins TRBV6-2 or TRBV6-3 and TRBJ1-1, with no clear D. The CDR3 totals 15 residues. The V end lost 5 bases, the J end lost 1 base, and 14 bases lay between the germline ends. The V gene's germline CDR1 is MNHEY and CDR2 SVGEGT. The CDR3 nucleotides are TGTGCCAGCAGTCCTCGATCGGGTGGGAACACTGAAGCTTTCTTT. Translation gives CASSPRSGGNTEAFF.

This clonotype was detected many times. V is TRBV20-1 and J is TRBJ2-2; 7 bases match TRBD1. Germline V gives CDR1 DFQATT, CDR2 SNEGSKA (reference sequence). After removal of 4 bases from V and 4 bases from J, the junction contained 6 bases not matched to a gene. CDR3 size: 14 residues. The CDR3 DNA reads TGCAGTGCTATTTCGACAGGGAGCACCGGGGAGCTGTTTTTT. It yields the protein CSAISTGSTGELFF.